These 28 T cell receptor beta chains share one sample of origin, sequenced in a study of cytomegalovirus exposure and HLA in healthy donors. The PCR was carried out with 60 Vbeta primers and 13 Jbeta primers. Here immunoSEQ multiplex PCR was the method, and the copy in TCRdb shows in-frame clones only, minus some. The table lists approximately 150,000 clones, 70% of them singletons, with under 5.5% in the top ten. The specimen sequenced was PBMCs. The receptors originated from a man aged 18-30 years in good health and CMV-seropositive.

The chain's CDR3 is CASSSRTQGQANEKLFF. CDR3 DNA sequence: TGTGCCAGCAGTTCGAGGACACAGGGGCAAGCTAATGAAAAACTGTTTTTT. J is TRBJ1-4 and V is TRBV25-1, with 7 positions matching TRBD1. Looked up from germline, CDR1 is MGHDK and CDR2 is SYGVNS. V lost 5 bases, J lost 3 bases, and 12 bases stayed unmatched. The CDR3 totals 17 residues.

The chain joins TRBV6-5 to TRBJ1-1, with 7 nucleotides matching TRBD1. With 6 bases clipped from V and 1 base from J, the junction kept 8 bases outside the gene matches. The V gene's germline CDR1 is MNHEY and CDR2 SVGAGI. This CDR3 has 15 amino acids. The CDR3 spells CASRLAGQTNTEAFF. DNA of the CDR3: TGTGCCAGCAGACTAGCGGGACAGACGAACACTGAAGCTTTCTTT.

The V and J genes are TRBV5-1 and TRBJ2-2, with 7 bases fitting TRBD2. Germline V gene lookup returns CDR1 SGHRS and CDR2 YFSETQ. CDR3 size: 15 residues. J lost 5 bases, V lost 4 bases, and 8 bases had no gene match. The CDR3 here is CASSGGLVGTGELFF. CDR3 nucleotides: TGCGCCAGCAGCGGCGGACTAGTAGGAACCGGGGAGCTGTTTTTT.

This chain joins TRBV11-1 and TRBJ2-7; 8 bases line up with TRBD1. The length of the CDR3 is 14 residues. The V gene end was trimmed by 4 bases and the J gene end by 5 bases; junction bases not matched to a gene: 7. Per the germline V gene, CDR1 is SGHAT and CDR2 is FQDESV (reference sequence). CDR3 DNA: TGTGCCAGCAGCTCTCGACCGACAGGGGACGAGCAGTACGTC. As protein: CASSSRPTGDEQYV.

This clone came up once. The CDR3 reads CASRLRTTNYGYTF. CDR3 nucleotide sequence: TGTGCCAGCAGACTCAGAACTACTAACTATGGCTACACCTTC. This chain links TRBV28 with TRBJ1-2, with D hard to call. Germline V CDR1 and CDR2: MDHEN, SYDVKM. The V end lost 6 bases, the J end lost 0 bases, and 11 bases lay between the germline ends. The CDR3 loop spans 14 amino acids.

V gene TRBV19 combines with J gene TRBJ1-1; 9 bases are a match to TRBD1. The CDR3 is 12 residues long. V was pared by 10 bases and J by 4 bases, with 4 bases of the junction left unmatched. Per the germline V gene, CDR1 is LNHDA and CDR2 is SQIVND (reference sequence). For the CDR3, the DNA is TGTGCCACCGGGACAGGGATCACTGAAGCTTTCTTT. This codes for CATGTGITEAFF.

The J gene is TRBJ1-1, the V gene TRBV6-4; tentatively, D is TRBD1 (5 bases). The CDR3 consists of 14 residues. CDR1 and CDR2 from the germline V gene are MRHNA and SNTAGT. Trimming removed 5 bases at V and 4 bases at J, with 14 bases between. This chain's CDR3 is CASSRDGGGTEAFF. DNA for the CDR3: TGTGCCAGCAGTAGAGACGGGGGAGGCACTGAAGCTTTCTTT.

The table lists this clone with a few counts. V gene TRBV10-3 combines with J gene TRBJ1-3; the D is unclear. Germline V gene lookup returns CDR1 ENHRY and CDR2 SYGVKD. This CDR3 spans 16 amino acids. Trimming left V 2 bases short and J 0 bases short, with 11 bases between. The CDR3 nucleotides are TGTGCCATCAGTGAGACAGAGAAAGTCTCTGGAAACACCATATATTTT. This translates into CAISETEKVSGNTIYF.

This sequence joins TRBV5-1 and TRBJ2-2, with 9 bases aligning to TRBD1. This CDR3 has 15 amino acids. V lost 4 bases, J lost 7 bases, and 8 bases stayed unmatched. Germline values: CDR1 SGHRS, CDR2 YFSETQ. CDR3 protein: CASSPGDRAGGELFF. The CDR3 region has the DNA TGCGCCAGCAGCCCGGGGGACAGGGCCGGCGGGGAGCTGTTTTTT.

The chain couples TRBV19 to TRBJ2-1, with TRBD2 identical over 11 bases. Germline-derived CDR1 and CDR2 are LNHDA and SQIVND (reference sequence). V trimming: 9 bases; J trimming: 4 bases; junction bases outside the gene matches: 8. The CDR3 loop spans 15 amino acids. Written as DNA, the CDR3 is TGTGCCAGCAAACCTACTAGCGGGGGTTACAATGAGCAGTTCTTC. It encodes CASKPTSGGYNEQFF.

The chain combines TRBV6-1 with TRBJ1-3, with 9 nucleotides matching TRBD1. The J call may be wrong; the DNA end is better matched by TRBJ2-2. CDR3 size: 15 residues. CDR1 is MNHNS and CDR2 is SASEGT in the germline V gene. CDR3 loop: CASSERGTGSGELFF. The CDR3 DNA sequence: TGTGCCAGCAGTGAAAGGGGGACAGGGTCCGGGGAGCTGTTTTTT.

The genes are TRBV7-9 and TRBJ2-3; D perhaps matches TRBD2 (6 bases). The CDR3 totals 14 residues. Per the germline V gene, CDR1 is SEHNR and CDR2 is FQNEAQ (reference sequence). V gave up 7 bases and J gave up 0 bases, with 11 bases separating them. In DNA, the CDR3 is TGTGCCAGCAATGGCGGGGTGAGCACAGATACGCAGTATTTT. Protein product: CASNGGVSTDTQYF.

This clone occurred a few times. V gene TRBV4-2 combines with J gene TRBJ1-2; 8 nucleotides agree with TRBD1. This CDR3 region has 15 residues. The V segment lost 0 bases and the J segment 8 bases; nucleotides outside the gene matches: 8. In germline, CDR1 is LGHNA, CDR2 YNFKEQ. CDR3 nucleotide sequence: TGTGCCAGCAGCCAAGAGAACAGGGGGAACTTAGGCTACACCTTC. Translating it yields CASSQENRGNLGYTF.

The CDR3 coding sequence is TGCGCCAGCAGCTTGGCGACTAGCGATTCGGATGAGCAGTTCTTC. As protein: CASSLATSDSDEQFF. The chain is built from TRBV5-1 and TRBJ2-1; 8 bases fit TRBD2. The germline gives CDR1 SGHRS, CDR2 YFSETQ. This CDR3 region has 15 residues. The junction had 7 bases not matched to a gene; V was cut back by 0 bases and J by 8 bases.

The rearrangement uses TRBV9 and TRBJ1-2; D not certain. CDR3 length equals 13 residues. V was clipped by 4 bases and J by 4 bases, with 11 bases between them. The V gene's germline CDR1 is SGDLS and CDR2 YYNGEE. The CDR3 coding sequence is TGTGCCAGCAGCTCGGGTCGGAGCTATGGCTACACCTTC. This gives the protein CASSSGRSYGYTF.

The chain has TRBV7-3 and TRBJ2-3, with 7 bases matching TRBD2. Looked up from germline, CDR1 is SGHTA and CDR2 is FQGTGA. CDR3 length: 16 residues. Trimming removed 5 bases from V and 0 bases from J; junction bases left unmatched: 8. As DNA, the CDR3 is TGTGCCAGCAGCGCCTGGGGGGGGACTAGCACAGATACGCAGTATTTT. As protein: CASSAWGGTSTDTQYF.

This clone was observed a single time. An end of the junction differs from the germline gene, which may be a read error. The genes are TRBV4-2 and TRBJ1-1; D might be TRBD1 (6 bases). This CDR3 is built from 14 residues. The germline gives CDR1 LGHNA, CDR2 YNFKEQ. CDR3 amino acids: CASSVNRANIEAFF. CDR3 sequence (DNA): TGTGCCAGCAGCGTAAACAGGGCGAACATTGAAGCTTTCTTT.

The chain is built from TRBV11-2 and TRBJ1-1; possible D gene TRBD1, 5 bases. V lost 5 bases, J lost 3 bases, and 13 bases lay in between. CDR1 and CDR2 (germline): SGHAT, FQNNGV. CDR3 length equals 14 residues. DNA of the CDR3: TGTGCCAGCAGCCCCGATGGGGCGGACACTGAAGCTTTCTTT. Amino acid sequence: CASSPDGADTEAFF.

The rearrangement links TRBV28 to TRBJ1-2; 7 bases agree with TRBD1. After removal of 6 bases from V and 7 bases from J, the junction contained 8 bases not matched to a gene. Germline V gene lookup returns CDR1 MDHEN and CDR2 SYDVKM. CDR3 length: 13 amino acids. The CDR3 nucleotides read TGTGCCAGCAGAGAACAGGGGTTCGGTGGCTACACCTTC. This encodes CASREQGFGGYTF.

The chain is built from TRBV7-9 and TRBJ1-4; tentatively, D is TRBD1 (6 bases). Trimming stripped 4 bases from V and 7 bases from J, with 22 bases between. There are 17 residues in the CDR3. The V gene's germline CDR1 is SEHNR and CDR2 FQNEAQ (reference sequence). The CDR3 coding sequence is TGTGCCAGCAGCTCCACGCCGGGCAGGGGTCTCGGTGAAAAACTGTTTTTT. It is translated as CASSSTPGRGLGEKLFF.

This clone was seen a handful of times. The chain combines TRBV7-3 with TRBJ2-1, with D possibly TRBD2 on 6 matching bases. Germline V gives CDR1 SGHTA, CDR2 FQGTGA. V was trimmed by 2 bases and J by 5 bases, leaving 13 bases between them. The CDR3 totals 15 residues. The CDR3 loop reads CASSLLTGENNEQFF. CDR3 coding DNA: TGTGCCAGCAGCTTACTGACGGGGGAGAACAATGAGCAGTTCTTC.

The chain has TRBV7-9 and TRBJ2-1, with 12 bases that match TRBD2. The germline V gene encodes CDR1 SEHNR and CDR2 FQNEAQ (reference sequence). CDR3 length: 15 amino acids. After removal of 5 bases from V and 9 bases from J, the junction contained 8 bases not matched to a gene. Written as DNA, the CDR3 is TGTGCCAGCAGCGGGAGGACTAGCGGGGTGGGTGAGCAGTTCTTC. Translation gives CASSGRTSGVGEQFF.

This clone appeared a few times. This chain connects TRBV6-1 to TRBJ1-2; 7 nucleotides match TRBD1. Germline V gene data show CDR1 as MNHNS and CDR2 as SASEGT. V gave up 8 bases and J gave up 0 bases; unmatched junction bases: 6. This CDR3 is built from 14 residues. CDR3 region: CASLGTVSNYGYTF. In DNA, the CDR3 is TGTGCCAGCCTAGGGACAGTCTCTAACTATGGCTACACCTTC.

This clone was counted only a few times. The rearrangement links TRBV5-6 to TRBJ1-2; D not resolved. The length of the CDR3 is 14 residues. Trimming left V 3 bases short and J 4 bases short, with 13 bases between. Germline values: CDR1 SGHDT, CDR2 YYEEEE. The CDR3 DNA sequence: TGTGCCAGCAGCTCAAGCGGGGAGGTCTATGGCTACACCTTC. It codes for CASSSSGEVYGYTF.

V usage is TRBV9 and J usage is TRBJ2-3, with TRBD2 matching over 12 bases. From germline, CDR1 is SGDLS and CDR2 YYNGEE. This CDR3 is 17 amino acids long. The V segment lost 4 bases and the J segment 4 bases; nucleotides outside the gene matches: 10. The chain's CDR3 is CASSTQTSGGLADTQYF. CDR3 in DNA: TGTGCCAGCAGCACCCAGACTAGCGGGGGACTAGCAGATACGCAGTATTTT.

The V call is TRBV6-1, the J call TRBJ2-7, with 8 bases that match TRBD2. J lost 5 bases, V lost 6 bases, and 6 bases had no gene match. The CDR3 has 13 residues. Germline loops: CDR1 MNHNS, CDR2 SASEGT. The CDR3 loop is CASRTRGGNEQYV. The CDR3 coding sequence is TGTGCCAGCAGGACTCGGGGGGGGAACGAGCAGTACGTC.

The J gene is TRBJ2-2, the V gene TRBV7-3, with TRBD2 as a possible D gene (5 bases). Looked up from germline, CDR1 is SGHTA and CDR2 is FQGTGA. Deletions cut 2 bases from V and 4 bases from J, with 14 bases between. CDR3 length: 16 residues. CDR3 nucleotide sequence: TGTGCCAGCAGCTTACGGGGATTAGGGAGCACCGGGGAGCTGTTTTTT. Translated: CASSLRGLGSTGELFF.

This clone was recorded only once. The CDR3 DNA follows: TGCAGCGTATCGGAGCTAGGAGACACCGGGGAGCTGTTTTTT. It yields the protein CSVSELGDTGELFF. The chain carries TRBV29-1 and TRBJ2-2; D is undetermined. Deletions cut 6 bases from V and 3 bases from J, with 14 bases between. The CDR3 spans 14 residues. The V gene's germline CDR1 is SQVTM and CDR2 ANQGSEA.